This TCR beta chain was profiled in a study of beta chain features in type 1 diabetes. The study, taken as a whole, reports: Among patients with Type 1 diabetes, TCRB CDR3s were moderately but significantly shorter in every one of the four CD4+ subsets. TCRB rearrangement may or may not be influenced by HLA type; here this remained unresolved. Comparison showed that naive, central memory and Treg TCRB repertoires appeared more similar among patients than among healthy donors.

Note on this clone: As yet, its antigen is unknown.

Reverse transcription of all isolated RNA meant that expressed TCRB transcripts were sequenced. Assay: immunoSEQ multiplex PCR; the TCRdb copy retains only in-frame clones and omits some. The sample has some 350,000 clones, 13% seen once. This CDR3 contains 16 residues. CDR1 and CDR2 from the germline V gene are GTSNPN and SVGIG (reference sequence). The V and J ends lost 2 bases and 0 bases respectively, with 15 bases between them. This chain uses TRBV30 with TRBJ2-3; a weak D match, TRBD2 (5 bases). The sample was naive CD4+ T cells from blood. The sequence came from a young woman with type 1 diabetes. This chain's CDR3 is CAWSHRVGGSTDTQYF. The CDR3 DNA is TGTGCCTGGAGTCATAGGGTCGGCGGGAGCACAGATACGCAGTATTTT.